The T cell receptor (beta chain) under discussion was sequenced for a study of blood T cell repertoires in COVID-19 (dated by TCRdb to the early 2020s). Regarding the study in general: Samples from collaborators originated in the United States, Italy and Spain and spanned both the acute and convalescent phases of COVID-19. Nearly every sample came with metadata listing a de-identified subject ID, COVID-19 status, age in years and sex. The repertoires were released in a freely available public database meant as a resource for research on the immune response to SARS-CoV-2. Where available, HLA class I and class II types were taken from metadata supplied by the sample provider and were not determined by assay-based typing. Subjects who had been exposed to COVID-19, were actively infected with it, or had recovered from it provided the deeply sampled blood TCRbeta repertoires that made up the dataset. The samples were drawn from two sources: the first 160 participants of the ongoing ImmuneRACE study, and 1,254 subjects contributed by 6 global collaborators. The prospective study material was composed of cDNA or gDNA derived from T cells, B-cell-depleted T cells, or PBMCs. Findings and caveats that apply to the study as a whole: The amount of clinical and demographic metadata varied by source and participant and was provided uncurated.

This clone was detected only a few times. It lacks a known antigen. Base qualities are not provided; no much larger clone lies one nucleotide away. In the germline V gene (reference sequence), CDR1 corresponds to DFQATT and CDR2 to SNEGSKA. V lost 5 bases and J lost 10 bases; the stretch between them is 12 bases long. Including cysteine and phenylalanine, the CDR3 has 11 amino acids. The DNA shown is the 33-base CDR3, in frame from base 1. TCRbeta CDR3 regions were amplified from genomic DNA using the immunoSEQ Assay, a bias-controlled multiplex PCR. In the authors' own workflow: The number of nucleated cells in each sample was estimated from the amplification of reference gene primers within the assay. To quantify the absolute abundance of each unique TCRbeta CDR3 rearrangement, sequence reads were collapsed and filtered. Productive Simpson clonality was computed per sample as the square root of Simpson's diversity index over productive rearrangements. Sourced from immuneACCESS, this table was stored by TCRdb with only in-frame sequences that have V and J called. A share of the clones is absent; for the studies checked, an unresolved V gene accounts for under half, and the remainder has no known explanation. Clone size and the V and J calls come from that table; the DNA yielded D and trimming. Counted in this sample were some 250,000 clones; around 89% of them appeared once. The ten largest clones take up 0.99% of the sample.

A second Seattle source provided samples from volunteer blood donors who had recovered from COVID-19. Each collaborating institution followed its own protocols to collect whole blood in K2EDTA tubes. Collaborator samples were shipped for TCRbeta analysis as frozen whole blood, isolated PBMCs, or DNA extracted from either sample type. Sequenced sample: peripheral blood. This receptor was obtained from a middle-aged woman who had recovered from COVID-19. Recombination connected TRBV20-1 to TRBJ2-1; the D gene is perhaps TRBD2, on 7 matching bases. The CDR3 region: CSAWGGWEQFF. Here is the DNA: TGCAGTGCTTGGGGGGGCTGGGAGCAGTTCTTC.